Following are 32 T cell receptor beta chains from one sample sequenced in a study of early T cells in non-severe SARS-CoV-2 infection. TCRdb used MiXCR to reprocess the 5' RACE reads, holding one entry per CDR3 protein. Here the sample spans roughly 63,000 distinct CDR3 sequences, roughly 13% being singletons. Sequencing was performed on whole blood. The receptors come from an adult who was a healthcare worker with PCR-confirmed SARS-CoV-2 infection or an uninfected control (not recorded which).

This clonotype was seen repeatedly, ten times or more. CDR3 DNA: TGTGCCAGCAGCTTAACAGGGGAGCGCAATCAGCCCCAGCATTTT. This encodes CASSLTGERNQPQHF. The rearrangement joins TRBV7-3 to TRBJ1-5; the D gene is possibly TRBD1 (5 bases). V gave up 0 bases and J gave up 2 bases, with 8 bases separating them. The CDR3 length is 15 residues. Germline CDR1 and CDR2: SGHTA and FQGTGA.

This clonotype occurred many times. The CDR3 reads CASSLEVAGSGSYEQYF. The CDR3 nucleotides are TGTGCCAGCAGCTTAGAGGTAGCGGGTTCTGGCTCCTACGAGCAGTACTTC. The rearrangement uses TRBV7-2 and TRBJ2-7, with 7 positions matching TRBD2. V was clipped by 1 base and J by 0 bases; unmatched bases: 9. Germline values: CDR1 SGHTA, CDR2 FQGNSA. This CDR3 has 17 residues. The full variable domain, with the rest looked up from reference TRBV7-2 and TRBJ2-7, is GAGVSQSPSNKVTEKGKDVELRCDPISGHTALYWYRQSLGQGLEFLIYFQGNSAPDKSGLPSDRFSAERTGGSVSTLTIQRTQQEDSAVYLCASSLEVAGSGSYEQYFGPGTRLTVT.

This clonotype was observed a handful of times. V usage is TRBV2 and J usage is TRBJ1-4; 7 bases align to TRBD1. Unmatched junction bases numbered 5, after V lost 5 bases and J lost 8 bases. Germline CDR1 SNHLY, CDR2 FYNNEI. The CDR3 is 13 residues long. DNA of the CDR3: TGTGCCAGCAGTTCAACAGGGGTGGAAAAACTGTTTTTT. It specifies CASSSTGVEKLFF.

This clonotype appeared many times. The rearrangement uses TRBV2 and TRBJ2-3, with D possibly TRBD2 on 6 matching bases. Germline CDR1 reads SNHLY; CDR2 reads FYNNEI. V shed 0 bases and J shed 6 bases, with 10 bases lying between them. The CDR3 has 14 residues. In DNA form, the CDR3 reads TGTGCCAGCAGTGAAGCGGGGGGTGGGGATACGCAGTATTTT. As protein: CASSEAGGGDTQYF.

In its sample, this clonotype was seen a few times. CDR3 sequence (DNA): TGTGCCAGCTCACCACCGAGGGGGGCGTCCTACAATGAGCAGTTCTTC. It encodes CASSPPRGASYNEQFF. The chain combines TRBV18 with TRBJ2-1; D possibly matches TRBD1 or TRBD2 (6 bases each). In germline, CDR1 is KGHSH, CDR2 LQKENI. The V and J ends lost 0 bases and 1 base respectively, with 10 bases between them. The CDR3 loop spans 16 amino acids.

The table lists this clonotype with many counts. The rearrangement links TRBV7-9 to TRBJ2-2; TRBD2 matches at 7 bases. With V trimmed by 2 bases and J by 4 bases, 7 bases remained unmatched. Germline V gives CDR1 SEHNR, CDR2 FQNEAQ (reference sequence). CDR3 length equals 16 residues. The CDR3 reads CASSLRGGGVTGELFF. The CDR3, as DNA: TGTGCCAGCAGCTTAAGAGGCGGGGGAGTCACCGGGGAGCTGTTTTTT.

The chain joins TRBV27 to TRBJ1-1, with 9 positions matching TRBD1. The CDR3 runs 15 residues. The V gene's germline CDR1 is MNHEY and CDR2 SMNVEV (reference sequence). V trimming: 5 bases; J trimming: 1 base; junction bases outside the gene matches: 5. The CDR3 DNA follows: TGTGCCAGCAGTCCGTGGACAGGGGCGAACACTGAAGCTTTCTTT. Translation gives CASSPWTGANTEAFF.

Many counts were recorded for this clonotype. The chain employs TRBV2 and TRBJ2-1, with TRBD2 matching 8 bases. This CDR3 is built from 16 residues. The trim removed 3 bases at V and 8 bases at J, leaving 12 bases unmatched. Germline loops: CDR1 SNHLY, CDR2 FYNNEI. The CDR3 DNA reads as TGTGCCAGCAGTGATACGTTCCGGGGGGGCTTAGATGAGCAGTTCTTC. Encoded protein: CASSDTFRGGLDEQFF.

This clonotype counts as large. J is TRBJ1-2 and V is TRBV4-2; 7 nucleotides agree with TRBD1. Germline trimming cut 0 bases from V and 4 bases from J; bases unmatched to any gene: 8. The germline CDR1 and CDR2 sequences are LGHNA and YNFKEQ. CDR3 length equals 16 residues. For the CDR3, the DNA is TGTGCCAGCAGCCAAGACAAGAGGGGGCCGTCCTATGGCTACACCTTC. This encodes CASSQDKRGPSYGYTF.

The rearrangement links TRBV9 to TRBJ2-3; D not resolved. The CDR3 has 15 residues. Trimming removed 5 bases at V and 0 bases at J, with 13 bases between. Germline lookup yields CDR1 SGDLS and CDR2 YYNGEE. CDR3 DNA: TGTGCCAGCAGTGTTCATGGGCCAAGCACAGATACGCAGTATTTT. This encodes CASSVHGPSTDTQYF.

This clonotype was detected ten times or more. One end of the junction does not line up with germline, which may come from a read error. This rearrangement joins TRBV6-2 or TRBV6-3 to TRBJ1-1, with 8 bases matching TRBD1. Per the germline V gene, CDR1 is MNHEY and CDR2 is SVGEGT. This CDR3 has 16 residues. The CDR3 sequence is CASSYGQGVLNAEAFF. The CDR3 region has the DNA TGTGCCAGCAGCTACGGACAGGGTGTTTTGAACGCTGAAGCTTTCTTT.

With respect to this clonotype: A much more abundant neighbour one base away suggests this may be a read error. The chain carries TRBV6-2 or TRBV6-3 and TRBJ2-3, with D unresolved. Germline lookup yields CDR1 MNHEY and CDR2 SVGEGT. V was pared by 2 bases and J by 2 bases, with 17 bases between. This CDR3 comprises 17 residues. This chain's CDR3 is CASSYPPLGVLTDTQYF. CDR3 nucleotide sequence: TGTGCCAGCAGTTACCCACCATTAGGCGTACTCACAGATACGCAGTATTTT.

This chain links TRBV29-1 with TRBJ2-7; TRBD1 might be the D (6 bases). The CDR3 runs to 13 residues. Germline V gives CDR1 SQVTM, CDR2 ANQGSEA. Trimming left V 7 bases short and J 4 bases short, with 17 bases between. CDR3 amino acids: CSAAPGAPYEQYF. The DNA for the CDR3 is TGCAGCGCTGCCCCAGGGGCGCCTTACGAGCAGTACTTC.

J is TRBJ1-3 and V is TRBV5-1; 7 positions agree with TRBD1. V shed 6 bases, J shed 8 bases, and the junction held 11 bases outside the gene matches. This CDR3 is 14 amino acids long. In germline, CDR1 is SGHRS, CDR2 YFSETQ. DNA of the CDR3: TGCGCCAGCACCGCAACGAACAGGGGAGACACCATATATTTT. Translating it yields CASTATNRGDTIYF.

The sample holds a few counts of this clonotype. The rearrangement joins TRBV20-1 to TRBJ1-6; 8 bases line up with TRBD1. The CDR3 extends over 13 amino acids. The V gene's germline CDR1 is DFQATT and CDR2 SNEGSKA (reference sequence). V lost 3 bases and J lost 10; bases outside the gene matches: 5. CDR3 bases: TGCAGTGCTAGGACAGGGGAAGGGTCACCCCTCCACTTT. It is translated as CSARTGEGSPLHF.

The gene calls are TRBV6-2 or TRBV6-3 and TRBJ2-7, with D perhaps TRBD2 (6 bases). The germline V gene encodes CDR1 MNHEY and CDR2 SVGEGT. The CDR3 contains 14 residues. V lost 2 bases, J lost 4 bases, and 12 bases lay in between. CDR3 in amino acids: CASSYGGFRYEQYF. The CDR3 bases are TGTGCCAGCAGTTACGGAGGGTTCCGGTACGAGCAGTACTTC.

This clonotype was counted a few times. This chain joins TRBV9 and TRBJ1-5, with D unclear. In germline, CDR1 is SGDLS, CDR2 YYNGEE. The CDR3 runs to 14 residues. The V gene lost 3 bases and the J gene lost 4 bases, with 11 bases spanning the gap. CDR3 coding DNA: TGTGCCAGCAGCGCCACGGGAGCTAATCAGCCCCAGCATTTT. This codes for CASSATGANQPQHF. Together with reference TRBV9 and TRBJ1-5, the CDR3 gives the full variable domain: DSGVTQTPKHLITATGQRVTLRCSPRSGDLSVYWYQQSLDQGLQFLIQYYNGEERAKGNILERFSAQQFPDLHSELNLSSLELGDSALYFCASSATGANQPQHFGDGTRLSIL.

The chain joins TRBV4-1 to TRBJ1-1, with D tentatively TRBD1 (5 bases). The germline V gene encodes CDR1 MGHRA and CDR2 YSYEKL. There are 17 residues in the CDR3. Trimming removed 3 bases from V and 4 bases from J, with 21 bases in between. The CDR3 is CASSHARAGQRGTEAFF. CDR3 sequence (DNA): TGCGCCAGCAGCCATGCGAGAGCCGGACAAAGAGGCACTGAAGCTTTCTTT.

There are many counts of this clonotype. The chain combines TRBV7-2 with TRBJ2-7; the D gene is possibly TRBD1 (5 bases). V shed 5 bases and J shed 4 bases, with 18 bases lying between them. This CDR3 spans 15 amino acids. Germline assignment: CDR1 SGHTA and CDR2 FQGNSA. CDR3 in amino acids: CASSPGRVSAYEQYF. CDR3 in DNA: TGTGCCAGCAGCCCGGGCAGGGTCAGCGCGTACGAGCAGTACTTC.

This clonotype was seen a single time. A read error is possible here, since a much larger clone lies one base away. The V call is TRBV3-1, the J call TRBJ2-3; D not resolved. This CDR3 has 13 residues. From germline, CDR1 is LGHDT and CDR2 YNNKEL (reference sequence). The CDR3 is CDSSLRTTDTQYF. CDR3 DNA sequence: TGTGACAGCAGCCTCCGGACGACAGATACGCAGTATTTT.

The chain joins TRBV7-6 to TRBJ1-1, with D hard to call. Germline V gene lookup returns CDR1 SGHVS and CDR2 FNYEAQ. V was pared by 5 bases and J by 1 base, with 23 bases between. The CDR3 loop spans 18 amino acids. CDR3 DNA: TGTGCCAGCAGCCGCCCGGGAGGTGGGTTGTGGACGAACACTGAAGCTTTCTTT. This sequence encodes CASSRPGGGLWTNTEAFF. Full variable domain (missing parts from reference TRBV7-6 and TRBJ1-1): GAGVSQSPRYKVTKRGQDVALRCDPISGHVSLYWYRQALGQGPEFLTYFNYEAQQDKSGLPNDRFSAERPEGSISTLTIQRTEQRDSAMYRCASSRPGGGLWTNTEAFFGQGTRLTVV.

There are a few counts of this clonotype. The chain uses TRBV4-1 and TRBJ2-1; 8 positions match TRBD1. The ends lost 3 bases at V and 6 bases at J; junction bases unmatched: 10. CDR1 is MGHRA and CDR2 is YSYEKL in the germline V gene. The CDR3 consists of 16 residues. CDR3 bases: TGCGCCAGCAGCCACCCGGGACAGGCTCCTGGCAATGAGCAGTTCTTC. Translating it yields CASSHPGQAPGNEQFF.

This clonotype showed up just a few times. CDR3 coding DNA: TGTGCCAGCAGCTCCCCCGTGAGGGGGGCAGGCGGCACCGGGGAGCTGTTTTTT. The encoded protein is CASSSPVRGAGGTGELFF. J is TRBJ2-2 and V is TRBV7-9; D might be TRBD1 or TRBD2, each matching 6 bases. Trimming took 4 bases from V and 4 from J, leaving 22 bases between them. Germline assignment: CDR1 SEHNR and CDR2 FQNEAQ (reference sequence). This CDR3 comprises 18 residues.

This clonotype occurred many times. V gene TRBV12-3 or TRBV12-4 combines with J gene TRBJ1-1, with a possible D match to TRBD1 (5 bases). The length of the CDR3 is 14 residues. Between the trimmed V and J ends, which lost 5 bases and 6 bases, there was a span of 16 bases. DNA of the CDR3: TGTGCCAGCAGTATCGGGACTCCTGGCTCTGAAGCTTTCTTT. This sequence encodes CASSIGTPGSEAFF.

This clonotype was seen at least ten times. V gene TRBV7-2 combines with J gene TRBJ2-7; the match to TRBD2 covers 9 bases. The V gene end was trimmed by 3 bases and the J gene end by 3 bases; junction bases not matched to a gene: 3. The CDR3 spans 14 residues. Germline CDR1 reads SGHTA; CDR2 reads FQGNSA. Written as DNA, the CDR3 is TGTGCCAGCAGCTTTCCGACTAGCGGCTACGAGCAGTACTTC. This codes for CASSFPTSGYEQYF.

This clonotype was seen repeatedly, ten times or more. The V call is TRBV7-2, the J call TRBJ2-3, with D perhaps TRBD1 or TRBD2 (5 bases each). V shed 5 bases and J shed 2 bases, with 11 bases lying between them. The germline V gene has CDR1 SGHTA and CDR2 FQGNSA. This CDR3 is 14 amino acids long. CDR3 coding DNA: TGTGCCAGCAGCCCAGGGACCAACACAGATACGCAGTATTTT. Translation gives CASSPGTNTDTQYF.

A few counts support this clonotype. The chain recombines TRBV29-1 with TRBJ2-3; TRBD1 matches 9 bases. Germline V gene lookup returns CDR1 SQVTM and CDR2 ANQGSEA. V was clipped by 6 bases and J by 6 bases; unmatched bases: 7. The length of the CDR3 is 13 residues. CDR3 sequence (DNA): TGCAGCGTCAGAACAGGGGGCGCGGATACGCAGTATTTT. It translates to CSVRTGGADTQYF.

This clonotype was seen repeatedly, ten times or more. The chain carries TRBV5-6 and TRBJ2-1; D possibly corresponds to TRBD1 (6 bases). The V gene's germline CDR1 is SGHDT and CDR2 YYEEEE. V shed 6 bases and J shed 0 bases, with 19 bases lying between them. The CDR3 is made up of 17 amino acids. The CDR3 sequence: CASNAIGQSNSYNEQFF. DNA for the CDR3: TGTGCCAGCAACGCGATCGGACAGTCTAACTCCTACAATGAGCAGTTCTTC.

The sample holds many counts of this clonotype. The chain uses TRBV7-8 and TRBJ2-1; TRBD2 matches at 7 bases. CDR1 and CDR2 from the germline V gene are SGHVS and FQNEAQ. This CDR3 is 18 amino acids long. V lost 5 bases to trimming and J lost 0 bases; unmatched junction nucleotides: 13. Here the CDR3 reads CASSQERAGIVSYNEQFF. DNA for the CDR3: TGTGCCAGCAGCCAAGAACGAGCGGGGATAGTCTCCTACAATGAGCAGTTCTTC.

Ten or more counts support this clonotype. The chain joins TRBV7-2 to TRBJ1-5; TRBD1 is a possible D gene (5 bases). Germline V gives CDR1 SGHTA, CDR2 FQGNSA. The CDR3 length is 13 residues. Trimming stripped 4 bases from V and 6 bases from J, with 10 bases between. The CDR3 nucleotides are TGTGCCAGCAGCTATGACAGTGTTCAGCCCCAGCATTTT. Residues: CASSYDSVQPQHF. The full variable domain, in which reference TRBV7-2 and TRBJ1-5 provide the parts outside the CDR3, is GAGVSQSPSNKVTEKGKDVELRCDPISGHTALYWYRQSLGQGLEFLIYFQGNSAPDKSGLPSDRFSAERTGGSVSTLTIQRTQQEDSAVYLCASSYDSVQPQHFGDGTRLSIL.

This clonotype was seen ten or more times. The rearrangement uses TRBV10-1 and TRBJ1-1; perhaps TRBD1 as D (6 bases). This CDR3 is 13 amino acids long. V was shortened by 3 bases and J by 4 bases, with 9 bases between the two germline ends. The germline V gene encodes CDR1 WNHNN and CDR2 SYGVQD (reference sequence). The CDR3 here is CASSDVGGTEAFF. The CDR3 DNA is TGCGCCAGCAGTGATGTAGGGGGCACTGAAGCTTTCTTT.

This clonotype was seen repeatedly, ten times or more. The V call is TRBV6-2 or TRBV6-3, the J call TRBJ2-1; 9 bases map to TRBD1. After removal of 8 bases from V and 9 bases from J, the junction contained 8 bases not matched to a gene. Germline V gene sequence: CDR1 MNHEY, CDR2 SVGEGT. The CDR3 covers 13 residues. The CDR3 loop reads CASGGQGRGEQFF. For the CDR3, the DNA is TGTGCCAGCGGGGGACAGGGCAGGGGTGAGCAGTTCTTC.